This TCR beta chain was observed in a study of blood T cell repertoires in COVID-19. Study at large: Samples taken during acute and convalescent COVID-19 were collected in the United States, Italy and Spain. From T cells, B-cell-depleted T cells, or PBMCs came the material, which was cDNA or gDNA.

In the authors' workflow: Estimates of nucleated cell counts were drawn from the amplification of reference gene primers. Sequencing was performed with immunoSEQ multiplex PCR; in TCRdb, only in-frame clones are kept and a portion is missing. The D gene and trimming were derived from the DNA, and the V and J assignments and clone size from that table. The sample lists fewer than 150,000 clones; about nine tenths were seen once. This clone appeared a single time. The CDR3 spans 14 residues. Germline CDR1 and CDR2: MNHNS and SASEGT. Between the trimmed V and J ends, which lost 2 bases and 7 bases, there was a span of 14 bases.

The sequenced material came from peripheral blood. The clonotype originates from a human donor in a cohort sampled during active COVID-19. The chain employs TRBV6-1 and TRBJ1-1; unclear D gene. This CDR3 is CASSETPGYDEAFF. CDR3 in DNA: TGTGCCAGCAGTGAAACCCCGGGTTACGATGAAGCTTTCTTT.